The rows below give T cell receptor beta chains drawn from one sample of a study of shared clonotypes between healthy human individuals. Produced via immunoSEQ multiplex PCR; TCRdb's table is partial and in-frame only. The sample has roughly 110,000 clones, about 70% seen once. The specimen sequenced was memory CD8+ T cells sorted from blood. These receptors came from a woman aged 25 to 45 in good health. Both conserved end residues are part of each CDR3. The D gene is left open where the match is weak. Not every row has a clone size; where given, it reads once, few, many or a size class.

>NA|TRBJ2-2|TRBV6-6|NA
CASSITGIWAGELFF
TGTGCCAGCAGTATAACAGGGATTTGGGCCGGGGAGCTGTTTTTT
>NA|TRBJ2-1|TRBV7-8|NA
CASSSNSLDNEQFF
TGTGCCAGCAGCTCAAACTCCCTAGACAATGAGCAGTTCTTC
>NA|TRBJ2-2|TRBV28|TRBD2
CASSSGRLAGVNTGELFF
TGTGCCAGCAGTTCAGGAAGACTAGCGGGAGTGAACACCGGGGAGCTGTTTTTT
>few|TRBJ1-1|TRBV29-1|NA
CSVVGGLNTEAFF
TGCAGCGTCGTGGGGGGGCTGAACACTGAAGCTTTCTTT
>medium-sized|TRBJ2-3|TRBV27|TRBD1
CASSSVPGQGTDTQYF
TGTGCCAGCAGCTCCGTTCCCGGACAGGGCACAGATACGCAGTATTTT
>NA|TRBJ1-1|TRBV30|NA
CAWSFPSGGFSHTEAFF
TGTGCCTGGAGTTTCCCATCTGGGGGGTTCTCCCACACTGAAGCTTTCTTT
>once|TRBJ2-3|TRBV7-9|TRBD2
CASSPLAGGRDTQYF
TGTGCCAGCAGCCCTCTAGCGGGAGGTAGGGATACGCAGTATTTT
>many|TRBJ1-3|TRBV2|NA
CASSERGLGISGNTIYF
TGTGCCAGCAGTGAACGTGGTCTTGGGATCTCTGGAAACACCATATATTTT
>many|TRBJ2-7|TRBV4-2|TRBD2
CASSQDPAGGYEQYF
TGTGCCAGCAGCCAAGATCCAGCGGGAGGATACGAGCAGTACTTC
>NA|TRBJ2-1|TRBV28|TRBD2
CATSLTSGRGNEQFF
TGTGCCACCTCCCTGACTAGCGGGAGGGGCAATGAGCAGTTCTTC
>NA|TRBJ2-7|TRBV7-9|NA
CASSLRWVRGSEQYF
TGTGCCAGCAGCCTGCGGTGGGTACGAGGGAGCGAGCAGTACTTC
>NA|TRBJ2-2|TRBV13|NA
CASSPGHNTGELFF
TGTGCCAGCAGTCCTGGACACAACACCGGGGAGCTGTTTTTT
>NA|TRBJ2-2|TRBV7-7|NA
CASSLLGPRGTGELFF
TGTGCCAGCAGCTTACTAGGCCCAAGAGGCACCGGGGAGCTGTTTTTT
>NA|TRBJ2-7|TRBV25-1|NA
CASSAYYEQYF
TGTGCCAGCAGTGCCTACTACGAGCAGTACTTC